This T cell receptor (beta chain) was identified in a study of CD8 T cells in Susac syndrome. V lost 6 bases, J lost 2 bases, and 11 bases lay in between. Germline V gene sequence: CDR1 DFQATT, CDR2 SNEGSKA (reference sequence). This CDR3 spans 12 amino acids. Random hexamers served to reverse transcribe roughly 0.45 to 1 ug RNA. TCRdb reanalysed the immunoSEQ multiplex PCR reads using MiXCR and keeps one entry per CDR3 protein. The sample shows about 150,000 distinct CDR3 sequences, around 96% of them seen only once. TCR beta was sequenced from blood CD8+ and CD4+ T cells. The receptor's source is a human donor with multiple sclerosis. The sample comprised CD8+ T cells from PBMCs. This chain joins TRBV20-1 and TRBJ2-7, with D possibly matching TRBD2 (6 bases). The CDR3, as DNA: TGCAGTGCCCCCGGGGGAACCTACGAGCAGTACTTC. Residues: CSAPGGTYEQYF.